This T cell receptor beta chain was retrieved from a study of T cell responses to AZD1222 COVID-19 vaccine (dated by TCRdb to the early 2020s). Study-level background: TCR sequencing covered fewer than 250 trial participants: about 210 given two doses of AZD1222 and 26 given two doses of MenACWY control vaccine. Trial participants were enrolled by age into 18-55, 56-69 and 70-plus year subgroups, with 148, 28 and 57 TCR-sequenced participants respectively. Paper-wide results and their limitations: Conclusions about previously exposed vaccinees are limited because only six or seven AZD1222 recipients were SARS-CoV-2 seropositive at baseline. Nearly half of unique spike-specific TCRs reportedly recognized epitopes outside regions mutated in the B.1.351 and B.1.1.7 variants. In the small 56-69-year group, the increase in depth fell short of significance, most likely because of low power. CD4 TCRs associated with the vaccine covered the entire spike protein, and the dominant responses were in regions 160-218 and 743-854. After two AZD1222 doses, both the breadth and the depth of spike-specific TCRs were significantly higher than at day 0 and than in MenACWY recipients. Participants were mostly white British, with more females than males. The authors suggested clonal diversity may have been underestimated. Because no day 14 peak-response samples were available, repertoires were characterized only after the peak T cell response.

As regards this clone: There is no known antigen for this receptor. Base qualities are not at hand, and no much larger clone is one base apart.

From the cysteine through the phenylalanine, the CDR3 covers 14 amino acids. The entry retains the CDR3 DNA only, 42 bases that are in frame from base 1. V is clipped by 2 bases and J by 9 bases, and the sequence between their germline boundaries is 14 bases long. For CDR1 and CDR2, the germline V gene lists MNHEY and SVGEGT. The time point label, read with the paper, signifies: baseline before first vaccination. Sample treatment or condition, as interpreted from the label and publication: meningococcal conjugate vaccine given as trial control. Vaccinee samples were obtained from the UK trials COV001 and COV002, which included a single-blind randomized controlled phase 2/3 trial of AZD1222 (ChAdOx1 nCoV-19) in healthy adults. For TCRbeta chain sequencing, PBMC samples were collected from trial participants at day 0 and at day 28 after the second dose. The CDR3 regions of human TCRbeta chains were subjected to immunosequencing. The study's own analysis went as follows. Repertoire TCRs were matched against a reference library of SARS-CoV-2-specific TCRs generated with the MIRA antigen-specificity platform. Breadth was defined as the fraction of unique TCRs that were SARS-CoV-2-associated. Depth was defined as the fraction of total T cells that were SARS-CoV-2-associated. Using the MIRA data, every spike-specific TCR was mapped to the spike region that the TCR reacted to and assigned to either a CD4 or a CD8 class. Log10-transformed breadth and depth values were compared by one-way ANOVA with Sidak's multiple comparisons tests. The source is immuneACCESS, and TCRdb retained only in-frame sequences with V and J called. Part of the clones is not carried over; for the studies checked, unresolved V genes explain less than half of this, and the remainder is unexplained. The V and J calls and the clone size are those of that table, but D and trimming were determined from the DNA. The sample includes under 85,000 clones, with roughly 90% observed a single time. The top ten constitute about 4.8% of the sample.

Specimen: peripheral blood, collected on day 0 of MenACWY control vaccination. The TCR sequence derives from an adult in good health. Recombination joined TRBV6-2 or TRBV6-3 with TRBJ1-5, with the D gene uncertain. This receptor carries the CDR3 CASSYPELYRPQHF. The nucleotide sequence is TGTGCCAGCAGTTACCCCGAGCTCTATAGGCCCCAGCATTTT.